This TCR beta chain comes out of a study of shared clonotypes between healthy human individuals. Around 30,000 T cell genomes (around 200 ng DNA) went into each sorted-subset replicate. Data came from immunoSEQ multiplex PCR; TCRdb stores just in-frame clones and leaves some out. The sample consists of 1,400,000 or so clones, around 98.5% of them appearing once. Adults of Caucasian background living in Nashville, Tennessee made up all donors. CDR1 and CDR2 (germline): MNHEY, SVGAGI. The CDR3 covers 16 residues. V lost 0 bases to trimming and J lost 4 bases; unmatched junction nucleotides: 4. The TCR was taken from a man younger than 45 in good health. Material: naive CD4+ T cells sorted from blood. Sample subset: CD45RA+ positively selected. The chain uses TRBV6-5 and TRBJ2-1, with TRBD1 identical over 9 bases. The CDR3 is CASSYSRTGVYNEQFF. The CDR3 DNA is TGTGCCAGCAGTTACTCGCGGACAGGGGTTTACAATGAGCAGTTCTTC.